The rows below give T cell receptor beta chains drawn from one sample of a study of persistence of HIV-infected CD4 T cells. Sequencing used immunoSEQ multiplex PCR; TCRdb keeps in-frame clones, though not all of them. The repertoire holds about 64,000 clones, with approximately 75% as singletons. No antigen has been identified for these receptors. Sequenced material: CD4+ T cells sorted from PBMCs after approximately 18-hour stimulation, taken from a patient who received antiretroviral therapy. These receptors were taken from an adult man with HIV who was CMV-seropositive. The CDR3 runs from the conserved cysteine through the conserved F or W. Each record gives: V gene, CDR3 protein.

V: TRBV28; CDR3: CASSLIGSIAEAFF
V: TRBV19; CDR3: CASSIRQSGYEQYF
V: TRBV14; CDR3: CASSQFRNTGELFF
V: TRBV28; CDR3: CASSYRGYGYTF
V: TRBV4-1; CDR3: CASSQVTANYGYTF
V: TRBV19; CDR3: CASMGGGLNTEAFF
V: TRBV11-3; CDR3: CASSSLPGTANTGELFF
V: TRBV7-8; CDR3: CASSLEESDRYTEAFF
V: TRBV28; CDR3: CASSLSSGGIDEQFF
V: TRBV14; CDR3: CASSRMGNTEAFF
V: TRBV3-1/TRBV3-2; CDR3: CASSQDGRRTDEQFF
V: TRBV10-2; CDR3: CASRSDRNYGYTF
V: TRBV28; CDR3: CALRGVGTEAFF
V: TRBV11-2; CDR3: CASSSDRKETQYF
V: TRBV3-1/TRBV3-2; CDR3: CASSQRTTGTGIYEQYF
V: TRBV24-1; CDR3: CATSAWDGRTTDTQYF
V: TRBV20-1; CDR3: CSASQGITEAFF